One and the same sample provided the 32 T cell receptor beta chains below, sequenced in a study of cytomegalovirus exposure and HLA in healthy donors. 13 Jbeta primers and 60 Vbeta primers were used for the PCR. The table came from immunoSEQ multiplex PCR; TCRdb's copy has only in-frame clones and leaves some out. The repertoire consists of about 160,000 clones, with roughly 80% occurring once and the leading ten covering roughly 6.3%. What was sequenced was PBMCs. These receptors all come from a male donor in good health and CMV-seropositive.

The chain couples TRBV19 to TRBJ2-3; TRBD1 aligns across 9 bases. V lost 3 bases and J lost 4; bases outside the gene matches: 8. This CDR3 is 16 amino acids long. CDR1 is LNHDA and CDR2 is SQIVND in the germline V gene (reference sequence). This CDR3 is CASSMPRTGVADTQYF. CDR3 nucleotides: TGTGCCAGTAGTATGCCCCGGACAGGGGTGGCAGATACGCAGTATTTT.

This chain links TRBV5-1 with TRBJ1-1; D perhaps matches TRBD1 (6 bases). V gave up 5 bases and J gave up 4 bases, with 24 bases separating them. Germline V gene lookup returns CDR1 SGHRS and CDR2 YFSETQ. This CDR3 spans 17 amino acids. CDR3 sequence: CASSPLGDIRGSTEAFF. The CDR3 region has the DNA TGCGCCAGCAGTCCCCTTGGGGACATTAGGGGGAGCACTGAAGCTTTCTTT.

The chain carries TRBV9 and TRBJ1-1, with no clear D. The V end lost 0 bases, the J end lost 2 bases, and 8 bases lay between the germline ends. The CDR3 totals 14 residues. The germline V gene has CDR1 SGDLS and CDR2 YYNGEE. CDR3 bases: TGTGCCAGCAGCGTAGAACCAGAAAACACTGAAGCTTTCTTT. Translation gives CASSVEPENTEAFF.

The rearrangement links TRBV29-1 to TRBJ2-1, with D perhaps matching TRBD1 (6 bases). The CDR3 is 15 amino acids. Trimming took 3 bases from V and 2 from J, leaving 14 bases between them. Germline V gene data show CDR1 as SQVTM and CDR2 as ANQGSEA. The CDR3 is CSVDGGAWPYNEQFF. The CDR3 region has the DNA TGCAGCGTTGATGGGGGCGCCTGGCCCTACAATGAGCAGTTCTTC.

The CDR3 region is CASSKQAANTEAFF. The CDR3, as DNA: TGTGCCAGTAGTAAACAGGCGGCAAACACTGAAGCTTTCTTT. The chain uses TRBV19 and TRBJ1-1; D perhaps matches TRBD1 (5 bases). The CDR3 has 14 amino acids. Per germline, CDR1 LNHDA and CDR2 SQIVND (reference sequence). With 4 bases removed from V and 2 bases from J, the gap between germline ends came to 11 bases.

This rearrangement joins TRBV7-2 to TRBJ2-3, with 14 positions matching TRBD2. CDR1 is SGHTA, CDR2 FQGNSA, per germline. V trimming: 0 bases; J trimming: 6 bases; junction bases outside the gene matches: 2. The CDR3 is 16 amino acids. In DNA, the CDR3 is TGTGCCAGCAGCTTAGCGTGGACTAGCGGGAGGGATACGCAGTATTTT. Its protein is CASSLAWTSGRDTQYF.

The V gene is TRBV30, the J gene TRBJ1-1, with no clear D. CDR3 size: 10 residues. The V gene lost 4 bases and the J gene lost 4 bases, with 4 bases spanning the gap. Germline values: CDR1 GTSNPN, CDR2 SVGIG (reference sequence). This CDR3 is CAWTRTEAFF. DNA of the CDR3: TGTGCCTGGACCCGCACTGAAGCTTTCTTT.

This sequence joins TRBV5-4 and TRBJ1-1, with D hard to call. CDR3 size: 15 residues. V was cut by 1 base and J by 1 base, with 11 bases left in between. The germline V gene encodes CDR1 SGHNT and CDR2 YYREEE (reference sequence). CDR3 in DNA: TGTGCCAGCAGCTTGCTGCTCCAGAAGAACACTGAAGCTTTCTTT. As protein: CASSLLLQKNTEAFF.

This chain links TRBV29-1 with TRBJ1-1, with D unresolved. The CDR3 has 10 residues. Trimming removed 5 bases at V and 11 bases at J, with 12 bases between. Germline V gene data show CDR1 as SQVTM and CDR2 as ANQGSEA. In nucleotides, the CDR3 is TGCAGCGTTCGGGAGGGTGGGGCTTTCTTT. This translates into CSVREGGAFF.

This clone showed up just a few times. V usage is TRBV5-1 and J usage is TRBJ1-4, with D perhaps matching TRBD1 (5 bases). Trimming removed 0 bases at V and 7 bases at J, with 7 bases between. Germline V gene sequence: CDR1 SGHRS, CDR2 YFSETQ. This CDR3 contains 13 residues. CDR3 in amino acids: CASSLEGREKLFF. The CDR3 DNA is TGCGCCAGCAGCTTGGAGGGGCGTGAAAAACTGTTTTTT.

The chain joins TRBV28 to TRBJ1-5; unclear D gene. Germline lookup yields CDR1 MDHEN and CDR2 SYDVKM. V lost 4 bases and J 2 bases, leaving 15 bases between the germline ends. The CDR3 runs to 16 residues. The CDR3 region is CASSSWTIAGNQPQHF. The CDR3 DNA sequence: TGTGCCAGCAGTTCCTGGACGATAGCGGGCAATCAGCCCCAGCATTTT.

This clone was observed a single time. The J gene is TRBJ2-7, the V gene TRBV5-1; D gene ambiguous. The length of the CDR3 is 13 residues. Germline V gene lookup returns CDR1 SGHRS and CDR2 YFSETQ. The V end was cut by 0 bases, the J end by 9 bases, with 13 bases between. The CDR3 region is CASSLAGYSRQYF. CDR3 nucleotide sequence: TGCGCCAGCAGCTTGGCTGGCTACAGTAGGCAGTACTTC.

This clone came up a few times. The chain recombines TRBV9 with TRBJ2-7; TRBD2 agrees at 7 bases. CDR1 is SGDLS, CDR2 YYNGEE, per germline. The CDR3 length is 14 residues. V lost 0 bases to trimming and J lost 6 bases; unmatched junction nucleotides: 6. The CDR3 bases are TGTGCCAGCAGCGTAGGGGCGGGAGACGGCGAGCAGTACTTC. Translation: CASSVGAGDGEQYF.

V usage is TRBV10-3 and J usage is TRBJ2-5; D not certain. Judging by the DNA end, TRBJ2-7 fits better; the J call may be wrong. The CDR3 consists of 13 residues. Germline V gene data show CDR1 as ENHRY and CDR2 as SYGVKD. This CDR3 reads CAISEADSYEQYF. CDR3 coding DNA: TGTGCCATCAGTGAGGCAGACTCCTACGAGCAGTACTTC.

The chain couples TRBV5-4 to TRBJ2-7, with D tentatively TRBD1 (6 bases). The V end lost 5 bases, the J end lost 0 bases, and 15 bases lay between the germline ends. The V gene's germline CDR1 is SGHNT and CDR2 YYREEE (reference sequence). CDR3 length: 15 amino acids. The chain's CDR3 is CASRPGTLSSYEQYF. The CDR3 nucleotides read TGTGCCAGCAGACCCGGGACACTCAGCTCCTACGAGCAGTACTTC.

The J gene is TRBJ1-6, the V gene TRBV28; TRBD1 matches at 7 bases. Germline assignment: CDR1 MDHEN and CDR2 SYDVKM. The ends lost 7 bases at V and 3 bases at J; junction bases unmatched: 3. The CDR3 is 14 residues long. CDR3 sequence reads: CASIRDSYNSPLHF. DNA of the CDR3: TGTGCCAGCATACGGGACAGCTATAATTCACCCCTCCACTTT.

This clone was seen just once. V gene TRBV6-5 combines with J gene TRBJ1-3, with TRBD1 matching 10 bases. This CDR3 has 16 amino acids. Germline V gives CDR1 MNHEY, CDR2 SVGAGI. The junction had 4 bases not matched to a gene; V was cut back by 4 bases and J by 1 base. CDR3 sequence (DNA): TGTGCCAGCAGTTCCCAGGGACAGGGGTCTGGAAACACCATATATTTT. This translates into CASSSQGQGSGNTIYF.

The rearrangement joins TRBV19 to TRBJ2-7; TRBD1 aligns across 7 bases. Losses at the gene ends were 5 bases for V and 6 bases for J; bases not matched to a gene: 7. Germline V gene sequence: CDR1 LNHDA, CDR2 SQIVND (reference sequence). CDR3 length: 13 residues. In DNA form, the CDR3 reads TGTGCCAGTAGTGCCGGGACAGTCCGCGAGCAGTACTTC. Translating it yields CASSAGTVREQYF.

The chain links TRBV9 to TRBJ1-2, with TRBD1 as a possible D gene (5 bases). With 3 bases removed from V and 5 bases from J, the gap between germline ends came to 17 bases. This CDR3 has 15 amino acids. Germline V lookup: CDR1 SGDLS, CDR2 YYNGEE. The CDR3 coding sequence is TGTGCCAGCAGCGCGACCCTCCGGGACTTATATGGCTACACCTTC. This translates into CASSATLRDLYGYTF.

V gene TRBV5-6 combines with J gene TRBJ1-6, with TRBD1 matching 7 bases. V lost 0 bases to trimming and J lost 7 bases; unmatched junction nucleotides: 10. Looked up from germline, CDR1 is SGHDT and CDR2 is YYEEEE. The length of the CDR3 is 17 residues. CDR3 coding DNA: TGTGCCAGCAGCTTGGGGTTAACAGGGGTTTTGAATTCACCCCTCCACTTT. Protein sequence: CASSLGLTGVLNSPLHF.

In DNA form, the CDR3 reads TGTGCCAGTAGTATAGGGGCGGGTGTAGCTAGCGGGAGACGCGGTACCACCGGGGAGCTGTTTTTT. The encoded protein is CASSIGAGVASGRRGTTGELFF. The V gene is TRBV19, the J gene TRBJ2-2, with 10 bases that match TRBD2. The V gene end was trimmed by 1 base and the J gene end by 4 bases; junction bases not matched to a gene: 21. The CDR3 loop spans 22 amino acids. CDR1 and CDR2 from the germline V gene are LNHDA and SQIVND (reference sequence). The complete variable domain, with remaining parts taken from reference TRBV19 and TRBJ2-2, reads DGGITQSPKYLFRKEGQNVTLSCEQNLNHDAMYWYRQDPGQGLRLIYYSQIVNDFQKGDIAEGYSVSREKKESFPLTVTSAQKNPTAFYLCASSIGAGVASGRRGTTGELFFGEGSRLTVL.

This chain links TRBV5-4 with TRBJ2-5; D gene uncertain. CDR3 size: 11 residues. The germline gives CDR1 SGHNT, CDR2 YYREEE (reference sequence). V lost 1 base and J lost 5, with 3 bases in between. The CDR3: CASSLRETQYF. The CDR3 DNA follows: TGTGCCAGCAGCTTGCGGGAGACCCAGTACTTC.

This rearrangement joins TRBV27 to TRBJ2-1, with TRBD2 matching over 9 bases. Germline values: CDR1 MNHEY, CDR2 SMNVEV (reference sequence). The CDR3 covers 13 residues. With 7 bases clipped from V and 9 bases from J, the junction kept 7 bases outside the gene matches. Here the CDR3 reads CASMGLARGEQFF. The CDR3 coding sequence is TGTGCCAGCATGGGACTAGCTAGAGGTGAGCAGTTCTTC.

This clone has a single count. The chain links TRBV4-2 to TRBJ2-7; TRBD2 aligns across 10 bases. Germline CDR1 reads LGHNA; CDR2 reads YNFKEQ. Trimming took 0 bases from V and 0 from J; bases not matched to a gene: 2. The CDR3 covers 16 residues. The CDR3 reads CASSQDTSGNSYEQYF. The CDR3 bases are TGTGCCAGCAGCCAAGATACTAGCGGGAACTCCTACGAGCAGTACTTC.

Only a few counts were recorded for this clone. The chain uses TRBV5-6 and TRBJ2-1, with 9 bases aligning to TRBD2. Per the germline V gene, CDR1 is SGHDT and CDR2 is YYEEEE. This CDR3 has 16 amino acids. J was trimmed by 6 bases and V by 3 bases; bases with no gene match: 10. CDR3 nucleotides: TGTGCCAGCAGCTCTTTTCTAGCGGGATGGGGCAATGAGCAGTTCTTC. It yields the protein CASSSFLAGWGNEQFF.

This chain uses TRBV15 with TRBJ2-4, with 9 bases identical to TRBD1. V lost 1 base, J lost 10 bases, and 11 bases stayed unmatched. This CDR3 has 16 amino acids. Per the germline V gene, CDR1 is LNHNV and CDR2 is YYDKDF (reference sequence). CDR3 sequence: CATSRARQGGQGIQYF. The CDR3 DNA follows: TGTGCCACCAGCAGAGCTCGACAGGGGGGTCAGGGGATTCAGTACTTC.

This chain connects TRBV11-1 to TRBJ1-3; 8 nucleotides agree with TRBD1. Per the germline V gene, CDR1 is SGHAT and CDR2 is FQDESV (reference sequence). V lost 4 bases and J lost 7; bases outside the gene matches: 6. This CDR3 has 14 amino acids. This CDR3 reads CASSSPGQVNTIYF. The CDR3 DNA reads as TGTGCCAGCAGCTCGCCGGGACAGGTGAACACCATATATTTT. Full variable domain (missing parts from reference TRBV11-1 and TRBJ1-3): EAEVAQSPRYKITEKSQAVAFWCDPISGHATLYWYRQILGQGPELLVQFQDESVVDDSQLPKDRFSAERLKGVDSTLKIQPAELGDSAMYLCASSSPGQVNTIYFGEGSWLTVV.

The chain joins TRBV10-2 to TRBJ1-1; a possible D gene is TRBD1 (6 bases). The CDR3 is made up of 13 amino acids. Germline V gene lookup returns CDR1 WSHSY and CDR2 SAAADI. V gave up 3 bases and J gave up 4 bases, with 9 bases separating them. In DNA form, the CDR3 reads TGCGCCAGCAGTGACTTCAGGGGCACTGAAGCTTTCTTT. Translated: CASSDFRGTEAFF.

As concerns this clone: Relative to the germline gene, one junction end is altered; a read error may explain this. The DNA of the CDR3 is TGTTCCAGCAGCATAGGGGGAGCAAGCACTGAAGCTTTCTTT. Translated: CSSSIGGASTEAFF. This chain links TRBV7-9 with TRBJ1-1; possible D gene TRBD1, 6 bases. Germline CDR1 is SEHNR and CDR2 is FQNEAQ (reference sequence). The CDR3 has 14 amino acids.

Notes on this clone: The same CDR3 arises from other DNA sequences in this sample as well. V and J are TRBV20-1 and TRBJ1-1; D not resolved. Germline values: CDR1 DFQATT, CDR2 SNEGSKA (reference sequence). V dropped 6 bases and J dropped 1 base, with 6 bases sitting between them. There are 11 residues in the CDR3. The CDR3 DNA sequence: TGCAGTGCGTCCCGGAACACTGAAGCTTTCTTT. The encoded protein is CSASRNTEAFF.

In regard to this clone: The junction does not match germline at one end; this may be a read error. J is TRBJ2-7 and V is TRBV7-9; 9 bases are a match to TRBD2. The germline V gene has CDR1 SEHNR and CDR2 FQNEAQ (reference sequence). This CDR3 has 17 residues. CDR3 region: CSSSLGGGRADSYEQYF. The CDR3 region has the DNA TGTTCCAGCAGCTTAGGTGGCGGGAGGGCCGACTCCTACGAGCAGTACTTC.

V usage is TRBV11-3 and J usage is TRBJ2-7; a weak D match, TRBD2 (5 bases). Trimming removed 5 bases at V and 1 base at J, with 15 bases between. The CDR3 covers 15 residues. The V gene's germline CDR1 is SGHNT and CDR2 YENEEA. The CDR3 here is CASSGYFERSYEQYF. The CDR3 DNA reads as TGTGCCAGCAGCGGCTACTTCGAGCGGTCCTACGAGCAGTACTTC.